The sequence of this T cell receptor beta chain was determined in a study of blood T cell repertoires in COVID-19. Study at large: From the United States, Italy and Spain came samples of acute and convalescent COVID-19.

Germline-derived CDR1 and CDR2 are MGHRA and YSYEKL. V dropped 1 base and J dropped 9 bases, with 10 bases sitting between them. This CDR3 spans 13 amino acids. Original handling: Reference gene primer amplification gave nucleated cell count estimates. Profiling relied on immunoSEQ multiplex PCR, and the TCRdb table lists in-frame clones only, not all of them. The V and J calls and clone size were taken over from that table, and D and trimming were inferred from the DNA. Of tens of thousands of clones listed, about nine tenths are singletons. The rearrangement joins TRBV4-1 to TRBJ2-1; D gene uncertain. What was sequenced was peripheral blood. The clonotype originates from a man aged 50-59 years with acute or convalescent COVID-19. The CDR3 protein is CASSQASSIEQFF. DNA for the CDR3: TGCGCCAGCAGCCAAGCCTCCTCTATTGAGCAGTTCTTC.